A single sample gave rise to the 31 T cell receptor beta chains below, sequenced in a study of blood T cell repertoires in COVID-19 (dated by TCRdb to the early 2020s). Libraries were prepared through the immunoSEQ multiplex PCR assay. TCRdb re-hosts the immuneACCESS table, in-frame sequences only. Its copies lack some clones; in the studies checked, an unresolved V gene accounts for under half of them, and the cause for the rest is not known. A total of roughly 390,000 clones appear in this sample, around 87% of them only once. The ten largest clones capture 8.5% to 12% of the sample. Sequenced: peripheral blood. The receptor source for this set is a woman aged 25-40 years with COVID-19, enrolled during active disease.

This chain connects TRBV5-5 to TRBJ1-1, with no clear D. The V end lost 0 bases, the J end lost 4 bases, and 4 bases lay between the germline ends. The CDR3 sequence is 12 residues long. CDR1 and CDR2 from the germline V gene are SGHKS and YYEKEE (reference sequence). The DNA for the CDR3 is TGTGCCAGCAGCTTGGTCGGCACTGAAGCTTTCTTT. Translation gives CASSLVGTEAFF.

This chain links TRBV5-4 with TRBJ2-2; D gene ambiguous. V lost 4 bases to trimming and J lost 6 bases, with 7 bases between them. Germline CDR1 and CDR2: SGHNT and YYREEE (reference sequence). The CDR3 totals 12 residues. The CDR3 DNA is TGTGCCAGCAGCCTTCCCCCCGGGGAGCTGTTTTTT. Encoded protein: CASSLPPGELFF.

This clone showed up just a few times. The rearrangement joins TRBV4-1 to TRBJ2-3; no clear D gene. Germline CDR1 MGHRA, CDR2 YSYEKL. The CDR3 totals 14 residues. With 4 bases removed from V and 1 base from J, the gap between germline ends came to 9 bases. The CDR3 DNA reads TGCGCCAGCAGCCCGAAGCCGGGCACAGATACGCAGTATTTT. The encoded protein is CASSPKPGTDTQYF.

V usage is TRBV19 and J usage is TRBJ2-2; possibly TRBD2 for D (6 bases). Germline CDR1 LNHDA, CDR2 SQIVND (reference sequence). CDR3 length: 14 residues. The V and J ends lost 3 bases and 3 bases respectively, with 8 bases between them. The CDR3: CASSMGDYTGELFF. DNA for the CDR3: TGTGCCAGTAGTATGGGGGACTACACCGGGGAGCTGTTTTTT.

The chain joins TRBV5-4 to TRBJ2-3, with D unresolved. The CDR3 runs 13 residues. V shed 7 bases and J shed 3 bases, with 12 bases lying between them. CDR1 and CDR2 (germline): SGHNT, YYREEE (reference sequence). Here the CDR3 DNA reads TGTGCCAGCTCTTTCTCGGGTACAGATACGCAGTATTTT. Translating gives CASSFSGTDTQYF.

The chain employs TRBV7-8 and TRBJ1-5, with TRBD1 as a possible D gene (5 bases). Germline V lookup: CDR1 SGHVS, CDR2 FQNEAQ. V was cut by 4 bases and J by 5 bases, with 15 bases left in between. The CDR3 spans 15 residues. DNA of the CDR3: TGTGCCAGCAGCTACCACGGGGGTCTGGATCAGCCCCAGCATTTT. Its protein product is CASSYHGGLDQPQHF. The full variable domain, rest sourced from reference TRBV7-8 and TRBJ1-5, is GAGVSQSPRYKVAKRGQDVALRCDPISGHVSLFWYQQALGQGPEFLTYFQNEAQLDKSGLPSDRFFAERPEGSVSTLKIQRTQQEDSAVYLCASSYHGGLDQPQHFGDGTRLSIL.

The J gene is TRBJ1-3, the V gene TRBV10-1; TRBD1 is a possible D gene (5 bases). The germline CDR1 and CDR2 sequences are WNHNN and SYGVQD (reference sequence). The V end lost 11 bases, the J end lost 2 bases, and 13 bases lay between the germline ends. The CDR3 runs 13 residues. CDR3 sequence (DNA): TGCGCCCCCTCGGGGGAACCTGGAAACACCATATATTTT. Translated, it gives CAPSGEPGNTIYF.

V and J are TRBV19 and TRBJ2-1, with 14 bases fitting TRBD2. The CDR3 covers 14 residues. The germline gives CDR1 LNHDA, CDR2 SQIVND (reference sequence). Trimming cost V 7 bases and J 9 bases; bases outside gene matches: 5. CDR3 residues: CASTGLAGVGEQFF. The CDR3 DNA is TGTGCCAGTACGGGACTAGCGGGAGTAGGTGAGCAGTTCTTC.

The rearrangement uses TRBV19 and TRBJ2-7; 9 positions match TRBD1. V lost 5 bases and J lost 4; bases outside the gene matches: 9. CDR1 is LNHDA, CDR2 SQIVND, per germline (reference sequence). The CDR3 spans 15 residues. CDR3 sequence: CASSFSGQGEYEQYF. The CDR3 nucleotides are TGTGCCAGTAGTTTCTCGGGACAGGGAGAATACGAGCAGTACTTC.

The rearrangement uses TRBV29-1 and TRBJ2-2; D might be TRBD1 (6 bases). The V gene's germline CDR1 is SQVTM and CDR2 ANQGSEA. Trimming shortened V by 4 bases and J by 5 bases, and 14 bases separated the two germline ends. This CDR3 is built from 14 residues. The CDR3 region is CSVVTGPLTGELFF. The CDR3 nucleotides read TGCAGCGTTGTTACAGGGCCCCTAACCGGGGAGCTGTTTTTT.

The chain is built from TRBV6-2 or TRBV6-3 and TRBJ2-2, with no clear D. Deletions cut 5 bases from V and 0 bases from J, with 13 bases between. Germline CDR1 reads MNHEY; CDR2 reads SVGEGT. The CDR3 has 16 amino acids. The CDR3 DNA reads TGTGCCAGCAGTAACCTTGGCCTCGCGAACACCGGGGAGCTGTTTTTT. Its translation: CASSNLGLANTGELFF.

A remark on this clone: The sample carries other DNA sequences with the same CDR3. The chain has TRBV5-1 and TRBJ2-2, with D perhaps matching TRBD1 (5 bases). This CDR3 is 16 amino acids long. V gave up 1 base and J gave up 1 base, with 11 bases separating them. Germline CDR1 reads SGHRS; CDR2 reads YFSETQ. This chain's CDR3 is CASSLNGQGNTGELFF. In DNA, the CDR3 is TGCGCCAGCAGCTTGAATGGGCAGGGGAACACCGGGGAGCTGTTTTTT.

The chain links TRBV9 to TRBJ1-2, with TRBD1 matching over 8 bases. Germline CDR1 SGDLS, CDR2 YYNGEE. Trimming took 3 bases from V and 6 from J; bases not matched to a gene: 13. The CDR3 runs 16 residues. The CDR3 region has the DNA TGTGCCAGCAGCGGGAGGGCGGGACAGGATCGCCATGGCTACACCTTC. It specifies CASSGRAGQDRHGYTF.

This clone was counted once. The chain links TRBV28 to TRBJ2-5, with TRBD2 identical over 9 bases. Germline V gene data show CDR1 as MDHEN and CDR2 as SYDVKM. The CDR3 is 18 amino acids. V shed 3 bases, J shed 0 bases, and the junction held 11 bases outside the gene matches. Here the CDR3 DNA reads TGTGCCAGCAGTTTTAGGGGGCTAGCGGGGTCGTACCAAGAGACCCAGTACTTC. Translation: CASSFRGLAGSYQETQYF.

This clone was detected only a few times. The rearrangement uses TRBV25-1 and TRBJ1-4, with 8 bases fitting TRBD1. V was pared by 9 bases and J by 3 bases, with 3 bases of the junction left unmatched. This CDR3 has 13 amino acids. The germline V gene has CDR1 MGHDK and CDR2 SYGVNS. CDR3 amino acids: CASLDRANEKLFF. As DNA, the CDR3 is TGTGCCAGTTTGGACAGGGCTAATGAAAAACTGTTTTTT. Using reference TRBV25-1 and TRBJ1-4 for the parts outside the CDR3, the full variable domain is EADIYQTPRYLVIGTGKKITLECSQTMGHDKMYWYQQDPGMELHLIHYSYGVNSTEKGDLSSESTVSRIRTEHFPLTLESARPSHTSQYLCASLDRANEKLFFGSGTQLSVL.

This clone appeared a single time. The chain links TRBV19 to TRBJ2-1, with TRBD2 matching 14 bases. V trimming: 5 bases; J trimming: 6 bases; junction bases outside the gene matches: 3. The CDR3 covers 15 residues. Germline CDR1 reads LNHDA; CDR2 reads SQIVND (reference sequence). CDR3 loop: CASSSGLAGANEQFF. In DNA, the CDR3 is TGTGCCAGTAGTTCGGGACTAGCGGGGGCCAATGAGCAGTTCTTC.

This clone was detected only once. The chain combines TRBV6-2 or TRBV6-3 with TRBJ2-7; the match to TRBD1 covers 10 bases. The germline V gene has CDR1 MNHEY and CDR2 SVGEGT. The V and J ends lost 4 bases and 1 base, in that order; junction bases with no gene match: 4. The CDR3 is 15 residues long. CDR3 protein: CASSSRQGASYEQYF. The CDR3 nucleotides read TGTGCCAGCAGTTCAAGACAGGGGGCATCCTACGAGCAGTACTTC.

The rearrangement joins TRBV5-6 to TRBJ1-4; 8 bases line up with TRBD1. Germline CDR1 reads SGHDT; CDR2 reads YYEEEE. Trimming cost V 4 bases and J 10 bases; bases outside gene matches: 9. The CDR3 length is 14 residues. The DNA for the CDR3 is TGTGCCAGCAGCCATCAGGGGGCTGTAGGAAAACTGTTTTTT. Its translation: CASSHQGAVGKLFF.

This clone was observed a handful of times. The chain combines TRBV3-1 (or the pseudogene TRBV3-2) with TRBJ2-1; 13 bases align to TRBD2. Germline CDR1 is LGHDT and CDR2 is YNNKEL (reference sequence). V dropped 1 base and J dropped 9; count of bases not matched to a gene: 6. This CDR3 has 16 amino acids. The CDR3 nucleotides read TGTGCCAGCAGCCAAGTTCTACTAGCGGGAGGGGGTGAGCAGTTCTTC. As protein: CASSQVLLAGGGEQFF.

A word on this clone: This sample also contains other DNA sequences that code for the same CDR3. V usage is TRBV18 and J usage is TRBJ2-5, with a possible D match to TRBD1 (6 bases). CDR3 size: 14 residues. Looked up from germline, CDR1 is KGHSH and CDR2 is LQKENI. V shed 2 bases and J shed 1 base, with 8 bases lying between them. For the CDR3, the DNA is TGTGCCAGCTCACCAGACAGGCTCCAAGAGACCCAGTACTTC. Translating it yields CASSPDRLQETQYF.

At least ten counts were recorded for this clone. This chain joins TRBV2 and TRBJ2-7, with D perhaps matching TRBD1 (6 bases). The CDR3 sequence is 14 residues long. Germline V gene lookup returns CDR1 SNHLY and CDR2 FYNNEI. The germline V and J ends were trimmed by 2 bases and 5 bases, with 13 bases remaining between them. CDR3 nucleotides: TGTGCCAGCAGTGAAAGTGGGGACACCGACGAGCAGTACTTC. It specifies CASSESGDTDEQYF.

The chain links TRBV19 to TRBJ2-3; 7 bases align to TRBD2. V lost 5 bases to trimming and J lost 3 bases; unmatched junction nucleotides: 8. Germline V CDR1 and CDR2: LNHDA, SQIVND (reference sequence). The CDR3 is made up of 15 amino acids. The CDR3 region has the DNA TGTGCCAGTAGTTATAGAGAGGGAGGGACAGATACGCAGTATTTT. Its protein product is CASSYREGGTDTQYF.

In nucleotides, the CDR3 is TGTGCCAGTGGGCCCCGCACAGATACGCAGTATTTT. It is translated as CASGPRTDTQYF. The J gene is TRBJ2-3, the V gene TRBV28; D unclear. With 9 bases removed from V and 1 base from J, the gap between germline ends came to 8 bases. Germline loops: CDR1 MDHEN, CDR2 SYDVKM. The CDR3 loop spans 12 amino acids.

The chain's CDR3 is CASRGDRRSQETQYF. CDR3 DNA sequence: TGTGCCAGCAGAGGGGACAGAAGATCTCAAGAGACCCAGTACTTC. The genes are TRBV6-5 and TRBJ2-5; 7 nucleotides align to TRBD1. This CDR3 contains 15 residues. The ends lost 6 bases at V and 2 bases at J; junction bases unmatched: 9. Germline-derived CDR1 and CDR2 are MNHEY and SVGAGI.

The rearrangement links TRBV11-2 to TRBJ2-1; TRBD2 matches 7 bases. Trimming at V came to 5 bases and at J to 5 bases, leaving 12 bases not matched to a gene. Germline V gives CDR1 SGHAT, CDR2 FQNNGV. The CDR3 contains 16 residues. In nucleotides, the CDR3 is TGTGCCAGCAGCCCGATACTAGCGTTCTACGACAATGAGCAGTTCTTC. Protein: CASSPILAFYDNEQFF.

This chain's CDR3 is CASSRGRYTGELFF. As DNA, the CDR3 is TGTGCCAGCAGCAGGGGGCGGTACACCGGGGAGCTGTTTTTT. V gene TRBV13 combines with J gene TRBJ2-2, with 7 bases identical to TRBD1. CDR1 is PRHDT and CDR2 is FYEKMQ in the germline V gene (reference sequence). The CDR3 loop spans 14 amino acids. J gave up 3 bases and V 5 bases, and 3 bases lay outside the gene matches.

The rearrangement joins TRBV19 to TRBJ2-2; 10 bases match TRBD2. The CDR3 has 16 residues. V dropped 6 bases and J dropped 5; count of bases not matched to a gene: 9. In germline, CDR1 is LNHDA, CDR2 SQIVND (reference sequence). Here the CDR3 reads CASRAASGRYTGELFF. CDR3 in DNA: TGTGCCAGTAGGGCCGCTAGCGGGAGATATACCGGGGAGCTGTTTTTT.

This sequence joins TRBV7-6 and TRBJ1-1, with D perhaps matching TRBD1 (5 bases). Trimming cost V 2 bases and J 5 bases, with 12 bases left between them. Germline CDR1 reads SGHVS; CDR2 reads FNYEAQ. This CDR3 region has 14 residues. The CDR3 coding sequence is TGTGCCAGCAGCTTACGGGCAGGGTGGACTGAAGCTTTCTTT. Amino acids: CASSLRAGWTEAFF. Filled out from reference TRBV7-6 and TRBJ1-1, the complete variable domain reads GAGVSQSPRYKVTKRGQDVALRCDPISGHVSLYWYRQALGQGPEFLTYFNYEAQQDKSGLPNDRFSAERPEGSISTLTIQRTEQRDSAMYRCASSLRAGWTEAFFGQGTRLTVV.

The CDR3 DNA reads TGTGCCAGTAGTATCCCCGGAGGGAGCACTGAAGCTTTCTTT. This codes for CASSIPGGSTEAFF. The rearrangement links TRBV19 to TRBJ1-1; no reliable D call. Germline V gene lookup returns CDR1 LNHDA and CDR2 SQIVND (reference sequence). Trimming left V 3 bases short and J 4 bases short, with 12 bases between. The CDR3 is made up of 14 amino acids.

This clone was counted a few times. The gene calls are TRBV4-1 and TRBJ2-6; 7 positions match TRBD1. The CDR3 has 16 residues. The germline V gene encodes CDR1 MGHRA and CDR2 YSYEKL. The V gene end was trimmed by 5 bases and the J gene end by 2 bases; junction bases not matched to a gene: 6. The CDR3 region is CASSRAQGAGANVLTF. As DNA, the CDR3 is TGCGCCAGCAGCAGAGCTCAGGGGGCTGGGGCCAACGTCCTGACTTTC.

This chain connects TRBV2 to TRBJ2-3, with a weak D call TRBD2 (5 bases). CDR1 SNHLY and CDR2 FYNNEI come from the germline V gene. The CDR3 covers 14 residues. The germline V and J ends were trimmed by 5 bases and 2 bases, with 11 bases remaining between them. CDR3 coding DNA: TGTGCCAGCAGTTCCGGAGGCTACACAGATACGCAGTATTTT. It encodes CASSSGGYTDTQYF.